These 9 T cell receptor beta chains came from one sample sequenced in a study of T cell changes during pregnancy in multiple sclerosis. Here immunoSEQ multiplex PCR was the method, and the copy in TCRdb shows in-frame clones only, minus some. This sample yields tens of thousands of clones, of which 91% are seen a single time; about 3.7% belongs to the top ten. The sample consisted of peripheral blood, taken after pregnancy. The receptor source for this set is a female donor in good health, enrolled as a control in a pregnancy study.

This clone was seen once. V is TRBV18 and J is TRBJ2-1; 9 nucleotides line up with TRBD2. V shed 4 bases, J shed 9 bases, and the junction held 7 bases outside the gene matches. Germline CDR1 KGHSH, CDR2 LQKENI. The CDR3 consists of 14 residues. The CDR3 bases are TGTGCCAGCTCACTCTCCGGGACTAGCAGTGAGCAGTTCTTC. This sequence encodes CASSLSGTSSEQFF.

The chain carries TRBV7-6 and TRBJ2-7; 11 bases fit TRBD1. J gave up 5 bases and V 3 bases, and 6 bases lay outside the gene matches. CDR1 is SGHVS and CDR2 is FNYEAQ in the germline V gene. The CDR3 consists of 15 residues. CDR3 sequence (DNA): TGTGCCAGCAGCTTCCTGGACAGGGGGCTGGACGAGCAGTACTTC. Translated: CASSFLDRGLDEQYF.

The chain joins TRBV5-4 to TRBJ2-7, with D possibly matching TRBD1 (7 bases). The germline V gene has CDR1 SGHNT and CDR2 YYREEE (reference sequence). The CDR3 loop spans 14 amino acids. V was clipped by 5 bases and J by 4 bases, with 16 bases between them. The CDR3 is CASSLGQEGYEQYF. The CDR3, as DNA: TGTGCCAGCAGTCTCGGACAGGAGGGGTACGAGCAGTACTTC.

V and J are TRBV7-2 and TRBJ2-4; possibly TRBD1 for D (6 bases). Germline V gives CDR1 SGHTA, CDR2 FQGNSA. The CDR3 is 16 amino acids. V was shortened by 0 bases and J by 3 bases, with 12 bases between the two germline ends. The CDR3 nucleotides read TGTGCCAGCAGCTTAGCTACAGGGTTAGTCAAAAACATTCAGTACTTC. Its protein product is CASSLATGLVKNIQYF.

This clone has only one observation. The V gene is TRBV6-5, the J gene TRBJ1-1; D call uncertain. This CDR3 has 13 amino acids. V dropped 8 bases and J dropped 4 bases, with 14 bases sitting between them. Germline-derived CDR1 and CDR2 are MNHEY and SVGAGI. The DNA for the CDR3 is TGTGCCAGCGAGAGCAGGTTTACCACTGAAGCTTTCTTT. Amino acids: CASESRFTTEAFF.

The chain carries TRBV7-6 and TRBJ2-7; TRBD2 agrees at 7 bases. This CDR3 is built from 14 residues. Trimming removed 4 bases from V and 5 bases from J; junction bases left unmatched: 8. CDR1 and CDR2 (germline): SGHVS, FNYEAQ. The CDR3 is CASSSRGGPNEQYF. The CDR3, as DNA: TGTGCCAGCAGCTCCCGGGGAGGGCCGAACGAGCAGTACTTC.

The rearrangement uses TRBV5-1 and TRBJ1-5, with TRBD1 as a possible D gene (5 bases). The CDR3 is 14 residues long. V was cut by 0 bases and J by 5 bases, with 9 bases left in between. Germline CDR1 reads SGHRS; CDR2 reads YFSETQ. CDR3 bases: TGCGCCAGCAGCTTGGGGGGCGGGGATCAGCCCCAGCATTTT. Its protein is CASSLGGGDQPQHF.

A single count supports this clone. The CDR3 nucleotides are TGTGCCACCAAGACAGGCCGGAGGGAGCAGTTCTTC. Translation: CATKTGRREQFF. The chain joins TRBV6-5 to TRBJ2-1, with D possibly being TRBD1 (6 bases). Germline CDR1 is MNHEY and CDR2 is SVGAGI. V lost 10 bases, J lost 10 bases, and 17 bases lay in between. The CDR3 is 12 residues long.

The chain recombines TRBV2 with TRBJ1-4; D is possibly TRBD1 (6 bases). The CDR3 sequence is 16 residues long. Germline lookup yields CDR1 SNHLY and CDR2 FYNNEI. Trimming shortened V by 5 bases and J by 0 bases, and 13 bases separated the two germline ends. This chain's CDR3 is CASSIYRVTTNEKLFF. The CDR3 region has the DNA TGTGCCAGCAGTATTTACAGGGTTACAACTAATGAAAAACTGTTTTTT.